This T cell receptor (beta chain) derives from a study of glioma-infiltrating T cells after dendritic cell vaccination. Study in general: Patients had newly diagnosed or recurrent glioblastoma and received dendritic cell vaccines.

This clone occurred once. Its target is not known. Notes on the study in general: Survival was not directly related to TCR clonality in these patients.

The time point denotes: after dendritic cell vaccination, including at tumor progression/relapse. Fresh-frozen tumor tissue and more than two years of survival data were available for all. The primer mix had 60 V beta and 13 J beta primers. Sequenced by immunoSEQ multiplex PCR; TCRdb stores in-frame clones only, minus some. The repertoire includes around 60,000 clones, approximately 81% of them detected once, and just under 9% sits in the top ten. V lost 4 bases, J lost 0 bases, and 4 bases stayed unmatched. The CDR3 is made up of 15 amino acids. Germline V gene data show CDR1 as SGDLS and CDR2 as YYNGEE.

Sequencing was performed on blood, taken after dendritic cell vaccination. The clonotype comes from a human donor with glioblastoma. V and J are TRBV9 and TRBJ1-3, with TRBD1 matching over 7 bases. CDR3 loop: CASSPQGSSGNTIYF. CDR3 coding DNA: TGTGCCAGCAGCCCACAGGGGAGCTCTGGAAACACCATATATTTT.